The TCR beta chain under discussion was sequenced for a study of cytomegalovirus exposure and HLA in healthy donors. Whole-study results and caveats: Researchers counted some 150 TCR beta chains as cytomegalovirus-associated.

Repertoires were generated with immunoSEQ multiplex PCR, while TCRdb's copy carries only in-frame clones and drops some. Among some 140,000 clones listed, about 83% were seen once. A remark on this clone: Its antigen remains unidentified.

V shed 6 bases and J 2 bases; nucleotides not matched to a gene: 5. Germline V gene data show CDR1 as MNHEY and CDR2 as SVGAGI. The CDR3 consists of 14 residues. This rearrangement joins TRBV6-5 to TRBJ2-7; 9 bases are a match to TRBD1. Material: PBMCs. This sequence originates from a woman in her twenties or thirties in good health and CMV-seronegative. The CDR3 nucleotides read TGTGCCAGCAGATTGACAGGGGGACCCTACGAGCAGTACTTC. Translating gives CASRLTGGPYEQYF.